Described below is a single TCR beta chain sequence and its context. Its antigen is as yet unknown. The CDR3 has 14 amino acids. V was trimmed by 4 bases and J by 3 bases, leaving 13 bases between them. The V gene's germline CDR1 is SEHNR and CDR2 FQNEAQ (reference sequence). This sample was included in a study of CD4 T cells in relation to SARS-CoV-2 and coronaviruses. General observations from the study: Compared with monoreactive clones, crossreactive clones showed significantly weaker SARS-CoV-2 expansion.

Naive and memory CD4+ T cell DNA was deep-sequenced without culture. The table came from immunoSEQ multiplex PCR; TCRdb's copy has only in-frame clones and leaves some out. Among 60,000 to 85,000 clones listed, 85% to 95% were seen once. Unexposed donor CD4+ T cells date from about 2011-2019, before the COVID-19 pandemic. The sample was naive CD4+ T cells from PBMCs. Sample subset: naive CD4+ T cells isolated by negative enrichment. This clonotype originated in a human donor in good health. The rearrangement uses TRBV7-9 and TRBJ2-7; D may be TRBD1 (6 bases). The CDR3 DNA is TGTGCCAGCAGCTCAACAGGGCCCCTCTACGAGCAGTACTTC. It encodes CASSSTGPLYEQYF.